This T cell receptor (beta chain) was obtained from a study of T-cell reconstitution after alpha-beta-depleted transplantation in children. Unique molecular identifiers tagged the TCRbeta library. TCRdb reanalysed the PCR reads using MiXCR and keeps one entry per CDR3 protein. The sample includes more than 400,000 distinct CDR3 sequences, 9.5% to 12% of them seen just once. Study-wide findings and caveats: At day 60, the high TCRbeta diversity found in some patients originated from recipient T cells and thymic progenitors that had survived.

To note about this clonotype: Its target is not known.

This CDR3 spans 19 amino acids. V gave up 3 bases and J gave up 4 bases, with 27 bases separating them. Germline loops: CDR1 MNHEY, CDR2 SMNVEV (reference sequence). The gene calls are TRBV27 and TRBJ1-2, with a tentative D call TRBD1 (6 bases). Material: PBMCs, mostly from graft donor cells, obtained 180 days after TCRalphabeta/CD19-depleted stem cell transplant. The sequence was collected from a female patient aged 2 to 10 who had a stem cell transplant for aplastic anemia, so the T cells may come from the graft donor. Here the CDR3 reads CASSFRPLTGPVSFYGYTF. Written as DNA, the CDR3 is TGTGCCAGCAGTTTCCGGCCTCTAACAGGGCCGGTGTCTTTCTATGGCTACACCTTC.